The clone carrying this TCR beta chain was counted a single time. Trimming at V came to 5 bases and at J to 6 bases, leaving 7 bases not matched to a gene. Germline loops: CDR1 SEHNR, CDR2 FQNEAQ (reference sequence). There are 15 residues in the CDR3. This record belongs to a study of blood T cell repertoires in COVID-19. Study as a whole: Specimens from acute and convalescent COVID-19 originated in the United States, Italy and Spain.

Per the original data handling: By means of reference gene primer amplification, nucleated cell counts were estimated. TCRdb's table, derived via immunoSEQ multiplex PCR, lists solely in-frame clones and lacks some. D and trimming were read from the DNA, whereas the V and J calls and clone size are those reported in that table. The sample lists nearly 200,000 clones, under 90% occurring once. Sequencing used peripheral blood. The clonotype comes from a human donor in a cohort sampled during active COVID-19. The chain joins TRBV7-9 to TRBJ2-1; TRBD1 agrees at 10 bases. The CDR3 protein is CASSPSGTGVNEQFF. The CDR3 DNA sequence: TGTGCCAGCAGCCCCAGCGGGACAGGGGTCAATGAGCAGTTCTTC.